Following are 4 T cell receptor beta chains from one sample sequenced in a study of T cell responses to AZD1222 COVID-19 vaccine. Profiled with immunoSEQ multiplex PCR; TCRdb holds only in-frame clones, not every one. The data hold around 180,000 clones, with 85% to 90% observed a single time. The sample consisted of peripheral blood, taken on day 0 of MenACWY control vaccination. The receptors stem from an adult in good health.

CDR3 sequence reads: CASSLGGTGTRQPQHF. CDR3 bases: TGTGCCAGCAGCTTGGGGGGGACAGGCACACGTCAGCCCCAGCATTTT. The chain employs TRBV5-4 and TRBJ1-5, with TRBD1 matching over 8 bases. Per germline, CDR1 SGHNT and CDR2 YYREEE (reference sequence). The V gene end was trimmed by 0 bases and the J gene end by 6 bases; junction bases not matched to a gene: 8. CDR3 size: 16 residues.

The V and J genes are TRBV23-1 and TRBJ2-1, with TRBD1 matching 11 bases. TRBV23-1 is placed among ORFs of uncertain function. Trimming at V came to 0 bases and at J to 7 bases, leaving 5 bases not matched to a gene. The CDR3 consists of 16 residues. The CDR3 region has the DNA TGCGCCAGCAGTCAATCGTTGGGACAGGGGGGTAATGAGCAGTTCTTC. Its translation is CASSQSLGQGGNEQFF.

The J gene is TRBJ2-5, the V gene TRBV18, with a possible D match to TRBD2 (6 bases). Germline values: CDR1 KGHSH, CDR2 LQKENI. Trimming pared 3 bases from V and 4 bases from J, leaving 12 bases between. The CDR3 runs to 14 residues. The CDR3 region is CASSPVRRGETQYF. The CDR3 coding sequence is TGTGCCAGCTCACCCGTAAGGAGGGGAGAGACCCAGTACTTC.

V usage is TRBV30 and J usage is TRBJ2-7; D is ambiguous. Germline CDR1 is GTSNPN and CDR2 is SVGIG (reference sequence). The CDR3 extends over 14 amino acids. Trimming took 0 bases from V and 0 from J, leaving 9 bases between them. Here the CDR3 DNA reads TGTGCCTGGAGTGTCCACCCGAGCTCCTACGAGCAGTACTTC. Protein product: CAWSVHPSSYEQYF.